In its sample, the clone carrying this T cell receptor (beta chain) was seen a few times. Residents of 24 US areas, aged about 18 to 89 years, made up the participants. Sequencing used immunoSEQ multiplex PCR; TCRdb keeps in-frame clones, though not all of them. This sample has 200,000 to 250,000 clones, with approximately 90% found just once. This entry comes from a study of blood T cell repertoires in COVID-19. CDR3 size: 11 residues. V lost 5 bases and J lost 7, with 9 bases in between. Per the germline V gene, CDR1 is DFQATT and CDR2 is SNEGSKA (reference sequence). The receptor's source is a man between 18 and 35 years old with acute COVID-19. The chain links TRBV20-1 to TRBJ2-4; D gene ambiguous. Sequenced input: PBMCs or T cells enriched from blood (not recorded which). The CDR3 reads CSASRLNIQYF. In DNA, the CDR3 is TGCAGTGCTTCCCGACTTAACATTCAGTACTTC.